The sample holds a few counts of the clone carrying this T cell receptor beta chain. Its antigen is not known. The data are from a study of T cell repertoires in cytomegalovirus infection. Study-level information: From public TCR beta signatures came an indication of both CMV infection and matching HLA type.

Study results and caveats: Dominating the ex vivo response were HLA-C-restricted CMV-specific TCR beta clonotypes. There were carriers of CMV plus the relevant HLA, and cumulative public TCR beta family frequency identified them.

TCRdb used MiXCR to reprocess the reads, holding one entry per CDR3 protein. This sample has about 150,000 distinct CDR3 sequences; roughly a quarter occur once, and the top ten carry around 9.9%. V shed 3 bases, J shed 2 bases, and the junction held 6 bases outside the gene matches. CDR1 is MDHEN and CDR2 is SYDVKM in the germline V gene. The CDR3 spans 16 residues. The sequenced sample was PBMCs. This TCR was recovered from a human donor in good health (CMV status not recorded). Some clones in this sample may be carry-over from other donors' samples. The chain couples TRBV28 to TRBJ2-2, with TRBD2 matching 7 bases. CDR3: CASSFVSGHNTGELFF. CDR3 DNA: TGTGCCAGCAGTTTTGTTAGCGGGCATAACACCGGGGAGCTGTTTTTT. The whole variable domain, remainder taken from reference TRBV28 and TRBJ2-2, is DVKVTQSSRYLVKRTGEKVFLECVQDMDHENMFWYRQDPGLGLRLIYFSYDVKMKEKGDIPEGYSVSREKKERFSLILESASTNQTSMYLCASSFVSGHNTGELFFGEGSRLTVL.